A single sample gave rise to the 17 T cell receptor beta chains below, sequenced in a study of cytomegalovirus exposure and HLA in healthy donors. The PCR had 60 Vbeta and 13 Jbeta primers. The table came from immunoSEQ multiplex PCR; TCRdb's copy has only in-frame clones and leaves some out. The sample lists 95,000 to 150,000 clones, around 67% occurring once. Sequenced: PBMCs. Receptors were obtained from a middle-aged woman in good health and CMV-seronegative.

The chain uses TRBV18 and TRBJ2-3; TRBD1 matches at 7 bases. J was trimmed by 0 bases and V by 6 bases; bases with no gene match: 6. CDR1 KGHSH and CDR2 LQKENI come from the germline V gene. The CDR3 length is 15 residues. This chain's CDR3 is CASSRQGSSTDTQYF. In DNA, the CDR3 is TGTGCCAGCTCGAGACAGGGTTCTAGCACAGATACGCAGTATTTT.

At least ten counts were recorded for this clone. The chain combines TRBV7-8 with TRBJ2-7; TRBD1 is a possible D gene (5 bases). Germline CDR1 and CDR2: SGHVS and FQNEAQ. This CDR3 is 16 amino acids long. Between the trimmed V and J ends, which lost 3 bases and 0 bases, there was a span of 15 bases. The CDR3, as DNA: TGTGCCAGCAGCTTGGGGCGGATATGGAGCTCCTACGAGCAGTACTTC. Residues: CASSLGRIWSSYEQYF.

V usage is TRBV5-1 and J usage is TRBJ2-2, with 8 nucleotides matching TRBD1. Germline-derived CDR1 and CDR2 are SGHRS and YFSETQ. With V trimmed by 3 bases and J by 7 bases, 8 bases remained unmatched. CDR3 length: 15 amino acids. As DNA, the CDR3 is TGCGCCAGCAGCTCTACAGGGGGAATAGGCGGGGAGCTGTTTTTT. As protein: CASSSTGGIGGELFF.

This clone was picked up a small number of times. The J gene is TRBJ1-1, the V gene TRBV7-6; unclear D gene. Trimming took off 0 bases at V and 6 bases at J, with 17 bases between the two ends. The CDR3 runs 16 residues. Germline CDR1 reads SGHVS; CDR2 reads FNYEAQ. CDR3 DNA sequence: TGTGCCAGCAGCTTAGCGATTGGCGGTGATATCTCTGAAGCTTTCTTT. It yields the protein CASSLAIGGDISEAFF. Together with reference TRBV7-6 and TRBJ1-1, the CDR3 gives the full variable domain: GAGVSQSPRYKVTKRGQDVALRCDPISGHVSLYWYRQALGQGPEFLTYFNYEAQQDKSGLPNDRFSAERPEGSISTLTIQRTEQRDSAMYRCASSLAIGGDISEAFFGQGTRLTVV.

This chain joins TRBV4-1 and TRBJ2-2; no clear D. CDR1 and CDR2 (germline): MGHRA, YSYEKL. The CDR3 contains 15 residues. The germline V and J ends were trimmed by 3 bases and 4 bases, with 12 bases remaining between them. The CDR3 loop reads CASSHPIVSTGELFF. CDR3 nucleotides: TGCGCCAGCAGCCACCCCATCGTGAGCACCGGGGAGCTGTTTTTT.

This clone was seen just once. The chain uses TRBV5-4 and TRBJ1-2; D may be TRBD1 (5 bases). There are 13 residues in the CDR3. Germline V gene lookup returns CDR1 SGHNT and CDR2 YYREEE (reference sequence). Trimming pared 3 bases from V and 7 bases from J, leaving 13 bases between. DNA for the CDR3: TGTGCCAGCAGCTCCCGCGGGGGGGTTGGCTACACCTTC. As protein: CASSSRGGVGYTF.

The chain recombines TRBV7-2 with TRBJ1-6, with 10 bases lining up with TRBD1. CDR1 is SGHTA, CDR2 FQGNSA, per germline. J gave up 11 bases and V 4 bases, and 5 bases lay outside the gene matches. This CDR3 has 14 residues. CDR3 loop: CASSSGTGVPPLHF. Written as DNA, the CDR3 is TGTGCCAGCAGCTCCGGGACAGGGGTTCCACCCCTCCACTTT.

This rearrangement joins TRBV18 to TRBJ1-1; 7 positions agree with TRBD1. The CDR3 contains 17 residues. J was trimmed by 0 bases and V by 6 bases; bases with no gene match: 13. The V gene's germline CDR1 is KGHSH and CDR2 LQKENI. The CDR3 nucleotides read TGTGCCAGCTCCCCTAACCCAGCACAGGGGATGAACACTGAAGCTTTCTTT. Translating gives CASSPNPAQGMNTEAFF. Combining the CDR3 with reference TRBV18 and TRBJ1-1 gives the whole variable domain NAGVMQNPRHLVRRRGQEARLRCSPMKGHSHVYWYRQLPEEGLKFMVYLQKENIIDESGMPKERFSAEFPKEGPSILRIQQVVRGDSAAYFCASSPNPAQGMNTEAFFGQGTRLTVV.

This chain connects TRBV25-1 to TRBJ2-1; D is possibly TRBD2 (6 bases). The CDR3 is 15 amino acids. The V end lost 3 bases, the J end lost 8 bases, and 17 bases lay between the germline ends. Germline assignment: CDR1 MGHDK and CDR2 SYGVNS. The CDR3 region is CASSDTGRGTDEQFF. The CDR3 bases are TGTGCCAGCAGTGACACGGGACGGGGGACGGATGAGCAGTTCTTC.

The chain links TRBV10-3 to TRBJ1-1, with TRBD1 as a possible D gene (5 bases). CDR1 ENHRY and CDR2 SYGVKD come from the germline V gene. Trimming shortened V by 11 bases and J by 1 base, and 17 bases separated the two germline ends. The CDR3 loop spans 14 amino acids. CDR3 sequence: CAAFPGLRNTEAFF. The CDR3 DNA follows: TGTGCCGCGTTTCCGGGACTCAGGAACACTGAAGCTTTCTTT.

This chain joins TRBV11-2 and TRBJ2-2; 7 bases are shared with TRBD1. The V and J ends lost 5 bases and 4 bases, in that order; junction bases with no gene match: 4. The CDR3 length is 14 residues. Looked up from germline, CDR1 is SGHAT and CDR2 is FQNNGV. In nucleotides, the CDR3 is TGTGCCAGCAGCCCGGGACAGACCACCGGGGAGCTGTTTTTT. Translating gives CASSPGQTTGELFF.

The J gene is TRBJ1-1, the V gene TRBV7-2; the D gene is possibly TRBD1 (6 bases). This CDR3 comprises 15 residues. The germline gives CDR1 SGHTA, CDR2 FQGNSA. Trimming cost V 4 bases and J 4 bases, with 16 bases left between them. CDR3 protein: CASSSVGGGGTEAFF. CDR3 nucleotide sequence: TGTGCCAGCAGCTCCGTAGGAGGGGGGGGCACTGAAGCTTTCTTT.

This rearrangement joins TRBV7-2 to TRBJ2-3, with TRBD2 identical over 10 bases. V trimming: 5 bases; J trimming: 4 bases; junction bases outside the gene matches: 15. The CDR3 is 18 amino acids. Germline loops: CDR1 SGHTA, CDR2 FQGNSA. CDR3 residues: CASSPLRASGGLADTQYF. CDR3 nucleotides: TGTGCCAGCAGCCCCTTGCGGGCTAGCGGGGGCCTAGCAGATACGCAGTATTTT.

This clone was found a few times. The gene calls are TRBV5-4 and TRBJ2-4, with 7 bases that match TRBD1. V gave up 3 bases and J gave up 3 bases; unmatched junction bases: 6. The CDR3 contains 15 residues. CDR1 is SGHNT and CDR2 is YYREEE in the germline V gene (reference sequence). The CDR3 loop is CASSSGQVVKNIQYF. Written as DNA, the CDR3 is TGTGCCAGCAGCTCCGGACAGGTGGTCAAAAACATTCAGTACTTC.

The genes are TRBV11-2 and TRBJ1-1, with 9 bases aligning to TRBD1. CDR3 length: 15 residues. V was clipped by 5 bases and J by 1 base; unmatched bases: 5. Germline assignment: CDR1 SGHAT and CDR2 FQNNGV. The DNA of the CDR3 is TGTGCCAGCAGCAACACAGGGGGCGCGAACACTGAAGCTTTCTTT. This gives the protein CASSNTGGANTEAFF.

The rearrangement joins TRBV4-3 to TRBJ2-7; D gene ambiguous. This CDR3 region has 14 residues. The V and J ends lost 2 bases and 2 bases respectively, with 10 bases between them. Germline V gene data show CDR1 as LGHNA and CDR2 as YSLEER. The CDR3 coding sequence is TGCGCCAGCAGCCAAACATACGAAGCCTACGAGCAGTACTTC. Its protein is CASSQTYEAYEQYF.

The genes are TRBV6-1 and TRBJ2-2; 10 nucleotides agree with TRBD2. Germline V gives CDR1 MNHNS, CDR2 SASEGT. V was pared by 1 base and J by 7 bases, with 9 bases of the junction left unmatched. The length of the CDR3 is 17 residues. This CDR3 reads CASSEVTWLAGDGELFF. The CDR3 DNA reads TGTGCCAGCAGTGAAGTTACTTGGCTAGCGGGGGACGGGGAGCTGTTTTTT.